This entry lists 30 T cell receptor beta chains sequenced from one sample in a study of blood T cell repertoires in COVID-19. Assay: immunoSEQ multiplex PCR; the TCRdb copy retains only in-frame clones and omits some. The sample lists a few hundred thousand clones, roughly 86% occurring once. Sequencing was carried out using PBMCs or T cells enriched from blood (not recorded which). All receptors derive from a woman in her forties or fifties who had been exposed to COVID-19.

This rearrangement joins TRBV19 to TRBJ1-5, with no clear D. The CDR3 covers 15 residues. Per the germline V gene, CDR1 is LNHDA and CDR2 is SQIVND (reference sequence). Trimming took off 3 bases at V and 2 bases at J, with 11 bases between the two ends. CDR3 residues: CASSIRKGGNQPQHF. The CDR3, as DNA: TGTGCCAGTAGTATTAGAAAGGGAGGCAATCAGCCCCAGCATTTT.

This clone was seen a handful of times. The chain couples TRBV3-1 (or the pseudogene TRBV3-2) to TRBJ2-5; 7 bases agree with TRBD2. Germline V gene sequence: CDR1 LGHDT, CDR2 YNNKEL (reference sequence). The CDR3 is 15 residues long. J was trimmed by 2 bases and V by 1 base; bases with no gene match: 4. The CDR3 DNA reads TGTGCCAGCAGCCAAGGTCTAGCGGAACAAGAGACCCAGTACTTC. Protein: CASSQGLAEQETQYF.

The table lists this clone with a count of one. The V gene is TRBV6-5, the J gene TRBJ1-4; D is ambiguous. Trimming stripped 5 bases from V and 5 bases from J, with 15 bases between. This CDR3 has 15 amino acids. CDR1 is MNHEY, CDR2 SVGAGI, per germline. CDR3 sequence reads: CASSRGPSPNEKLFF. The CDR3 DNA reads as TGTGCCAGCAGTCGCGGGCCATCCCCCAATGAAAAACTGTTTTTT.

The V gene is TRBV30, the J gene TRBJ2-1; the D gene is possibly TRBD1 (6 bases). The CDR3 totals 16 residues. Germline CDR1 GTSNPN, CDR2 SVGIG (reference sequence). Trimming shortened V by 3 bases and J by 5 bases, and 20 bases separated the two germline ends. The CDR3 spells CAWSEPTGLTNNEQFF. The DNA of the CDR3 is TGTGCCTGGAGCGAACCTACAGGGCTGACGAACAATGAGCAGTTCTTC.

J is TRBJ2-3 and V is TRBV4-1, with 7 bases identical to TRBD2. This CDR3 spans 16 amino acids. In germline, CDR1 is MGHRA, CDR2 YSYEKL. The V segment lost 3 bases and the J segment 1 base; nucleotides outside the gene matches: 7. The CDR3 spells CASSQWEGGRTDTQYF. Written as DNA, the CDR3 is TGCGCCAGCAGCCAGTGGGAGGGTGGTCGCACAGATACGCAGTATTTT.

This clone has a handful of counts. The chain joins TRBV11-2 to TRBJ2-2; 11 bases are a match to TRBD2. Germline lookup yields CDR1 SGHAT and CDR2 FQNNGV. V was clipped by 4 bases and J by 2 bases; unmatched bases: 9. The CDR3 loop spans 18 amino acids. The CDR3 loop is CASSSLILAGANTGELFF. The CDR3 DNA sequence: TGTGCCAGCAGCTCGCTGATACTAGCGGGGGCCAACACCGGGGAGCTGTTTTTT.

This chain connects TRBV5-1 to TRBJ2-1; 8 bases align to TRBD2. The CDR3 spans 18 residues. V shed 3 bases and J 6 bases; nucleotides not matched to a gene: 17. The germline V gene encodes CDR1 SGHRS and CDR2 YFSETQ. The DNA for the CDR3 is TGCGCCAGCAGCTCTTCTCCGGGAGGGATCCCAGCAGGCAATGAGCAGTTCTTC. Protein: CASSSSPGGIPAGNEQFF.

The chain joins TRBV3-1 (or the pseudogene TRBV3-2) to TRBJ2-1, with a tentative D call TRBD2 (5 bases). The germline V and J ends were trimmed by 2 bases and 14 bases, with 13 bases remaining between them. The CDR3 sequence is 12 residues long. The germline V gene encodes CDR1 LGHDT and CDR2 YNNKEL (reference sequence). The CDR3 coding sequence is TGTGCCAGCAGCCAATCTGGACTGTCGAAGTTCTTC. Protein: CASSQSGLSKFF.

The V gene is TRBV6-1, the J gene TRBJ2-7; D may be TRBD1 (6 bases). CDR3 size: 11 residues. The V end was cut by 2 bases, the J end by 12 bases, with 11 bases between. From germline, CDR1 is MNHNS and CDR2 SASEGT. The CDR3 here is CASSERGGAYF. The DNA for the CDR3 is TGTGCCAGCAGTGAACGAGGGGGTGCGTACTTC.

This sequence joins TRBV2 and TRBJ1-5, with TRBD1 as a possible D gene (6 bases). The germline gives CDR1 SNHLY, CDR2 FYNNEI. The CDR3 loop spans 14 amino acids. Trimming removed 5 bases from V and 5 bases from J, with 13 bases in between. Here the CDR3 DNA reads TGTGCCAGCAGTCCCGGGGGGCTTTATCAGCCCCAGCATTTT. Amino acids: CASSPGGLYQPQHF.

This chain joins TRBV7-2 and TRBJ1-4, with no clear D. CDR1 is SGHTA and CDR2 is FQGNSA in the germline V gene. The V gene lost 3 bases and the J gene lost 7 bases, with 9 bases spanning the gap. This CDR3 is built from 13 residues. The CDR3 loop reads CASSFIGGEKLFF. CDR3 nucleotides: TGTGCCAGCAGCTTTATCGGTGGTGAAAAACTGTTTTTT.

V and J are TRBV20-1 and TRBJ2-7, with 11 bases identical to TRBD2. This CDR3 is 16 amino acids long. Trimming at V came to 3 bases and at J to 0 bases, leaving 7 bases not matched to a gene. In germline, CDR1 is DFQATT, CDR2 SNEGSKA (reference sequence). For the CDR3, the DNA is TGCAGTGCTAGTGTTAGCGGGGGGGCGGACTCCTACGAGCAGTACTTC. Protein: CSASVSGGADSYEQYF.

This clone was picked up one time. The chain joins TRBV27 to TRBJ1-6; 9 bases align to TRBD1. The V gene's germline CDR1 is MNHEY and CDR2 SMNVEV (reference sequence). V shed 5 bases and J 14 bases; nucleotides not matched to a gene: 4. The CDR3 covers 12 residues. CDR3 amino acids: CASSSTGGTLHF. The CDR3 DNA sequence: TGTGCCAGCAGTAGCACAGGGGGCACCCTCCACTTT.

The CDR3 sequence is CASSSWDRGPLNTEAFF. In DNA, the CDR3 is TGTGCCAGCAGCTCATGGGACAGGGGCCCTCTAAACACTGAAGCTTTCTTT. This chain links TRBV3-1 (or the pseudogene TRBV3-2) with TRBJ1-1; 10 bases map to TRBD1. Germline trimming cut 5 bases from V and 2 bases from J; bases unmatched to any gene: 11. Germline CDR1 reads LGHDT; CDR2 reads YNNKEL (reference sequence). This CDR3 comprises 17 residues.

CDR3 region: CASSIGVERNYGYTF. CDR3 DNA: TGTGCCAGTAGTATAGGAGTCGAACGGAACTATGGCTACACCTTC. V usage is TRBV19 and J usage is TRBJ1-2; D gene uncertain. There are 15 residues in the CDR3. Germline loops: CDR1 LNHDA, CDR2 SQIVND (reference sequence). Trimming cost V 1 base and J 2 bases, with 11 bases left between them.

The chain has TRBV30 and TRBJ2-7, with unresolved D. The CDR3 runs to 13 residues. Germline-derived CDR1 and CDR2 are GTSNPN and SVGIG (reference sequence). V lost 3 bases to trimming and J lost 5 bases, with 14 bases between them. The CDR3 nucleotides are TGTGCCTGGAGGGGTGACTCCTACAACGAGCAGTACTTC. Translation: CAWRGDSYNEQYF. Together with reference TRBV30 and TRBJ2-7, the CDR3 gives the full variable domain: SQTIHQWPATLVQPVGSPLSLECTVEGTSNPNLYWYRQAAGRGLQLLFYSVGIGQISSEVPQNLSASRPQDRQFILSSKKLLLSDSGFYLCAWRGDSYNEQYFGPGTRLTVT.

This rearrangement joins TRBV30 to TRBJ1-2; no clear D gene. V was shortened by 2 bases and J by 6 bases, with 10 bases between the two germline ends. The CDR3 is made up of 12 amino acids. CDR1 is GTSNPN and CDR2 is SVGIG in the germline V gene (reference sequence). The CDR3 protein is CAWSMGSNGYTF. The CDR3 coding sequence is TGTGCCTGGAGTATGGGGAGTAATGGCTACACCTTC. The variable domain in full, completed from reference TRBV30 and TRBJ1-2, reads SQTIHQWPATLVQPVGSPLSLECTVEGTSNPNLYWYRQAAGRGLQLLFYSVGIGQISSEVPQNLSASRPQDRQFILSSKKLLLSDSGFYLCAWSMGSNGYTFGSGTRLTVV.

The gene calls are TRBV6-5 and TRBJ1-5, with 8 bases aligning to TRBD1. The CDR3 has 15 residues. The V segment lost 4 bases and the J segment 7 bases; nucleotides outside the gene matches: 9. Germline V gene lookup returns CDR1 MNHEY and CDR2 SVGAGI. The CDR3 spells CASSSTDRGNQPQHF. CDR3 DNA: TGTGCCAGCAGTTCCACCGACAGGGGTAACCAGCCCCAGCATTTT.

The rearrangement joins TRBV5-1 to TRBJ2-2; 7 positions agree with TRBD1. CDR1 and CDR2 (germline): SGHRS, YFSETQ. V shed 4 bases and J 7 bases; nucleotides not matched to a gene: 10. CDR3 length: 15 residues. CDR3 amino acids: CASSPADRQGGELFF. For the CDR3, the DNA is TGCGCCAGCAGCCCCGCTGACCGACAGGGCGGGGAGCTGTTTTTT. The full variable domain, its missing parts supplied by reference TRBV5-1 and TRBJ2-2, is KAGVTQTPRYLIKTRGQQVTLSCSPISGHRSVSWYQQTPGQGLQFLFEYFSETQRNKGNFPGRFSGRQFSNSRSEMNVSTLELGDSALYLCASSPADRQGGELFFGEGSRLTVL.

The chain couples TRBV2 to TRBJ1-1; TRBD1 might be the D (6 bases). The germline V gene has CDR1 SNHLY and CDR2 FYNNEI. CDR3 length: 13 residues. With 8 bases removed from V and 3 bases from J, the gap between germline ends came to 13 bases. As DNA, the CDR3 is TGTGCCAGCCAGGGGATTGAGGACACTGAAGCTTTCTTT. Its protein is CASQGIEDTEAFF.

This sequence joins TRBV2 and TRBJ1-2; TRBD1 matches 7 bases. Looked up from germline, CDR1 is SNHLY and CDR2 is FYNNEI. This CDR3 has 14 residues. After removal of 4 bases from V and 2 bases from J, the junction contained 4 bases not matched to a gene. CDR3 DNA: TGTGCCAGCAGTGCTGGGGACAGCAACTATGGCTACACCTTC. Its translation is CASSAGDSNYGYTF.

This clone is a singleton in its sample. The chain has TRBV5-1 and TRBJ2-2, with 7 bases that match TRBD2. The germline V gene encodes CDR1 SGHRS and CDR2 YFSETQ. The CDR3 consists of 16 residues. J was trimmed by 1 base and V by 3 bases; bases with no gene match: 6. The CDR3 region is CASSWEGGVNTGELFF. The CDR3 DNA reads as TGCGCCAGCAGCTGGGAGGGCGGGGTGAACACCGGGGAGCTGTTTTTT.

The chain employs TRBV5-1 and TRBJ2-3; D is unclear. V was clipped by 0 bases and J by 14 bases, with 13 bases between them. CDR3 size: 12 residues. The germline gives CDR1 SGHRS, CDR2 YFSETQ. CDR3 DNA sequence: TGCGCCAGCAGCTTGGCCCCCCCGCGGTTGTATTTT. It yields the protein CASSLAPPRLYF. Full variable domain (remainder filled in from reference TRBV5-1 and TRBJ2-3): KAGVTQTPRYLIKTRGQQVTLSCSPISGHRSVSWYQQTPGQGLQFLFEYFSETQRNKGNFPGRFSGRQFSNSRSEMNVSTLELGDSALYLCASSLAPPRLYFGPGTRLTVL.

This clone was seen a few times. This chain links TRBV6-5 with TRBJ2-3; tentative D call: TRBD2 (5 bases). The CDR3 has 14 amino acids. In germline, CDR1 is MNHEY, CDR2 SVGAGI. Trimming took 4 bases from V and 1 from J, leaving 9 bases between them. Here the CDR3 reads CASSSYSGTDTQYF. The CDR3 bases are TGTGCCAGCAGTTCCTATAGCGGCACAGATACGCAGTATTTT.

The chain combines TRBV18 with TRBJ1-3, with a possible D match to TRBD1 (6 bases). V shed 3 bases and J shed 0 bases, with 12 bases lying between them. The germline CDR1 and CDR2 sequences are KGHSH and LQKENI. The CDR3 spans 16 residues. CDR3 amino acids: CASSPQDSVSGNTIYF. CDR3 in DNA: TGTGCCAGCTCACCTCAGGACAGTGTCTCTGGAAACACCATATATTTT.

This chain links TRBV10-3 with TRBJ1-3; a weak D match, TRBD1 (6 bases). The germline CDR1 and CDR2 sequences are ENHRY and SYGVKD. Trimming left V 8 bases short and J 7 bases short, with 12 bases between. This CDR3 spans 12 amino acids. The CDR3 DNA reads TGTGCCATCTCGGAGGGGGGGAACACCATATATTTT. This gives the protein CAISEGGNTIYF.

The J gene is TRBJ2-1, the V gene TRBV28; TRBD1 agrees at 7 bases. Trimming removed 3 bases from V and 15 bases from J; junction bases left unmatched: 20. The germline V gene has CDR1 MDHEN and CDR2 SYDVKM. The CDR3 contains 16 residues. The CDR3 bases are TGTGCCAGCAGTTTTCAGGCGTCTACAGGGGTTGACCCGATGTTCTTC. It is translated as CASSFQASTGVDPMFF.

The V call is TRBV18, the J call TRBJ2-5; D is undetermined. The germline V gene has CDR1 KGHSH and CDR2 LQKENI. CDR3 length equals 13 residues. Trimming cost V 5 bases and J 2 bases, with 9 bases left between them. This CDR3 is CASSSNLQETQYF. CDR3 DNA sequence: TGTGCCAGCTCATCTAACTTGCAAGAGACCCAGTACTTC.

CDR3 nucleotide sequence: TGTGCCACCAGTGATTTGCTTTATCCCGGGACTCTGAAGCGAAGCTCCTACAATGAGCAGTTCTTC. Protein: CATSDLLYPGTLKRSSYNEQFF. The J gene is TRBJ2-1, the V gene TRBV24-1, with D perhaps matching TRBD2 (6 bases). The CDR3 loop spans 22 amino acids. Between the trimmed V and J ends, which lost 0 bases and 0 bases, there was a span of 26 bases. Looked up from germline, CDR1 is KGHDR and CDR2 is SFDVKD.

J is TRBJ2-2 and V is TRBV4-1; 8 bases align to TRBD1. This CDR3 spans 15 amino acids. Germline V gene data show CDR1 as MGHRA and CDR2 as YSYEKL. Trimming at V came to 2 bases and at J to 4 bases, leaving 3 bases not matched to a gene. CDR3 residues: CASSQPDRATGELFF. CDR3 sequence (DNA): TGCGCCAGCAGCCAACCGGACAGGGCCACCGGGGAGCTGTTTTTT.